A selection of T cell receptor beta chains follows, all from one sample in a study of blood T cell repertoires in COVID-19. TCRdb's copy holds only in-frame clones and misses some; the assay was immunoSEQ multiplex PCR. The sample comprises about 130,000 clones, around 80% of which are singletons, and roughly 10% rests with the top ten. The sample consisted of peripheral blood. The receptors originated from a human donor in a cohort sampled during active COVID-19. Each CDR3 is given with its conserved first and last residue. D genes are given only for firm matches. Expanded clones get a size class; other rows say once, few or many, or leave the size out.

CDR3nt | CDR3aa | v_gene | abundance | d_gene | j_gene
TGTGCCAGCAGCTTAGTTCTGGGCCGCGACAGGGGGCTATACGAGCAGTACTTC | CASSLVLGRDRGLYEQYF | TRBV11-2 | - | TRBD1 | TRBJ2-7
TGTGCCAGCTCACCCCTAATAGGGGATGAGCAGTTCTTC | CASSPLIGDEQFF | TRBV18 | - | - | TRBJ2-1
TGTGCCAGCAGCGTAGCGCCCGGGCAGGGGGTTAGCGAGCAGTACTTC | CASSVAPGQGVSEQYF | TRBV9 | - | TRBD1 | TRBJ2-7
TGTGCCAGCAGTGAGACAGTCAGGCTTGAAAAACTGTTTTTT | CASSETVRLEKLFF | TRBV27 | - | - | TRBJ1-4
TGTGCCACCAGCAGAGATCAACTGAACTATGGCTACACCTTC | CATSRDQLNYGYTF | TRBV15 | - | - | TRBJ1-2
TGTGCCATCAGTGAGGGCAGGGCCAGGGAACAGCCCCAGCATTTT | CAISEGRAREQPQHF | TRBV10-3 | - | - | TRBJ1-5
TGTGCCAGCAGCTTAGATCAGGGTTCACCCCTCCACTTT | CASSLDQGSPLHF | TRBV7-9 | few | - | TRBJ1-6
TGTGCCAGCAGCTCCCCGGGGGGCCCGGGAGAGACCCAGTACTTC | CASSSPGGPGETQYF | TRBV7-9 | - | - | TRBJ2-5
TGTGCCAGCAGCTTACGGGGGGCTTCGAACACTGAAGCTTTCTTT | CASSLRGASNTEAFF | TRBV7-3 | - | - | TRBJ1-1
TGTGCCAGCAGTCCATTCGACAGGGTTGCTTCACCCCTCCACTTT | CASSPFDRVASPLHF | TRBV27 | - | TRBD1 | TRBJ1-6
TGTGCCAGCAGCCAACAGGAGAACTACAATGAGCAGTTCTTC | CASSQQENYNEQFF | TRBV7-8 | - | - | TRBJ2-1
TGTGCCAGCAGCTTGGACAGGTCCCTCAAAATTTATAATTCACCCCTCCACTTT | CASSLDRSLKIYNSPLHF | TRBV7-8 | - | TRBD1 | TRBJ1-6
TGTGCCAGCAGCTTCGACAGGAGCACAGATACGCAGTATTTT | CASSFDRSTDTQYF | TRBV7-9 | - | - | TRBJ2-3
TGCGCCAGCAGCACGGACTCAGGAAACACCATATATTTT | CASSTDSGNTIYF | TRBV5-1 | few | - | TRBJ1-3
TGTGCCAGCAGTGGGGGGGGGCAGGGTTTTAATGAAAAACTGTTTTTT | CASSGGGQGFNEKLFF | TRBV6-6 | few | - | TRBJ1-4
TGCGCCACTACGTCGGGGACTAGATCAGGCGGGGAGCTGTTTTTT | CATTSGTRSGGELFF | TRBV5-1 | - | TRBD2 | TRBJ2-2
TGTGCCAGCAGGGACAGGGGCTATGGCTACACCTTC | CASRDRGYGYTF | TRBV5-8 | - | TRBD1 | TRBJ1-2
TGTGCCAGCAGCCCCCAGGACAGGGCAACCTACGAGCAGTACTTC | CASSPQDRATYEQYF | TRBV11-2 | once | TRBD1 | TRBJ2-7
TGTGCCAGCAGTGGACTAGCGGGGGGCTACGAGCAGTACTTC | CASSGLAGGYEQYF | TRBV2 | few | TRBD2 | TRBJ2-7
TGTGCCAGCAGCTTAGCGCAGGGGTCCTACAATGAGCAGTTCTTC | CASSLAQGSYNEQFF | TRBV7-9 | - | - | TRBJ2-1
TGTGCCAGTAGTCTACCCTCCTACGAGCAGTACTTC | CASSLPSYEQYF | TRBV19 | - | - | TRBJ2-7
TGTGCCAGCAGTCAACAGGTTGTCACAGATACGCAGTATTTT | CASSQQVVTDTQYF | TRBV28 | - | - | TRBJ2-3
TGTGCCAGCAGCCAAGGACAGGTGAACTACGAGCAGTACTTC | CASSQGQVNYEQYF | TRBV3-1/TRBV3-2 | - | - | TRBJ2-7
TGCAGCGTTGAAGATCAGTTGACACAGGAAGCTTTCTTT | CSVEDQLTQEAFF | TRBV29-1 | - | - | TRBJ1-1
TGTGCCACCAGCAGAGGGGGACAGTCCTACAATGAGCAGTTCTTC | CATSRGGQSYNEQFF | TRBV15 | - | TRBD1 | TRBJ2-1
TGTGCCAGCAGTACCCCTTACAGGGGGAAAGAGACCCAGTACTTC | CASSTPYRGKETQYF | TRBV6-6 | - | TRBD1 | TRBJ2-5
TGTGCCAGCAGCAGAACAAGGGGGGGGAACACTGAAGCTTTCTTT | CASSRTRGGNTEAFF | TRBV6-5 | - | - | TRBJ1-1
TGTGCCAGTAGTATAGGTCTCCCGGGACAGGGGAATTCACCCCTCCACTTT | CASSIGLPGQGNSPLHF | TRBV19 | - | TRBD1 | TRBJ1-6
TGTGCCACCAGTGGAAAACGGACAGCGTACAATGAGCAGTTCTTC | CATSGKRTAYNEQFF | TRBV24-1 | - | - | TRBJ2-1
TGCGCCAGCAGCTTCCGGACTAGCGGGGGAGGAGATACGCAGTATTTT | CASSFRTSGGGDTQYF | TRBV5-1 | - | TRBD2 | TRBJ2-3
TGTGCCAGCAGCTCCCCACAGGGGGCGGGCTATGGCTACACCTTC | CASSSPQGAGYGYTF | TRBV5-4 | once | TRBD1 | TRBJ1-2
TGCAGCGTACTGACAGGGGTGAATTTGGGTGGCTACACCTTC | CSVLTGVNLGGYTF | TRBV29-1 | - | TRBD1 | TRBJ1-2
TGTGCCAGCAGCTTGAAGGGGGGGGAAAACCCCCAGCATTTT | CASSLKGGENPQHF | TRBV5-4 | - | - | TRBJ1-5
TGTGCCAGCTCACCATCAGGACAGGCCTATGGCTACACCTTC | CASSPSGQAYGYTF | TRBV18 | - | TRBD1 | TRBJ1-2
TGTGCCAGTAGTATGTCCAGGACACCCCTCCACTTT | CASSMSRTPLHF | TRBV19 | - | - | TRBJ1-6
TGCGCCAGCAGCGTTAGCGGGGGTGGCTACGAGCAGTACTTC | CASSVSGGGYEQYF | TRBV5-1 | - | TRBD2 | TRBJ2-7
TGTGCCAGCTCACCACGAGAGGAGGTGGGTACTGAAGCTTTCTTT | CASSPREEVGTEAFF | TRBV18 | - | - | TRBJ1-1
TGTGCCAGCAGTTTATGGGGTGGGACTAGAGGTCTCGAGCAGTACTTC | CASSLWGGTRGLEQYF | TRBV28 | few | TRBD2 | TRBJ2-7
TGTGCCAGCAGGGTCCGGGTAACCGCCTACAATGAGCAGTTCTTC | CASRVRVTAYNEQFF | TRBV2 | - | - | TRBJ2-1
TGTGCAGTCGGGCGGGGGCCGCAATACACTGAAGCTTTCTTT | CAVGRGPQYTEAFF | TRBV5-6 | - | - | TRBJ1-1
TGTGCCAGCTCACCATATGGTACTTATAATTCACCCCTCCACTTT | CASSPYGTYNSPLHF | TRBV18 | - | - | TRBJ1-6
TGTGCCAGCAGCTTAGAGACTAGCGGGGGAGATACGCAGTATTTT | CASSLETSGGDTQYF | TRBV7-6 | - | TRBD2 | TRBJ2-3
TGTGCCAGTAGTGTGACAGGCTACGAGCAGTACTTC | CASSVTGYEQYF | TRBV19 | - | - | TRBJ2-7
TGTGCCACCAGTTCCAGCGGGGGCCTCGAGCAGTTCTTC | CATSSSGGLEQFF | TRBV24-1 | - | TRBD2 | TRBJ2-1
TGTGCCAGCAGCCCTCCGCGGCAGGGAGAAGCTTTCTTT | CASSPPRQGEAFF | TRBV11-2 | once | - | TRBJ1-1
TGTGCCAGCAGCTTGGAAATGACATCTAACTATGGCTACACCTTC | CASSLEMTSNYGYTF | TRBV5-4 | - | - | TRBJ1-2
TGCGCCAGCAGTGTAGCGGGGGAGCAAGAGACCCAGTACTTC | CASSVAGEQETQYF | TRBV10-2 | - | TRBD2 | TRBJ2-5
TGTGCCAGCAGCCAAAACCCCGGACAGGGCGGAGAAAAACTGTTTTTT | CASSQNPGQGGEKLFF | TRBV3-1/TRBV3-2 | few | TRBD1 | TRBJ1-4
TGTGCCAGCCGGGACAGGAACACTGAAGCTTTCTTT | CASRDRNTEAFF | TRBV19 | - | TRBD1 | TRBJ1-1
TGTGCCAGCAGTTGGGGGGACTGGAACACTGAAGCTTTCTTT | CASSWGDWNTEAFF | TRBV28 | once | - | TRBJ1-1
TGTGCCAGCAGCTTACCACAGGGGTTCGGTGGCTACACCTTC | CASSLPQGFGGYTF | TRBV5-5 | - | TRBD1 | TRBJ1-2
TGTGCCAGCAGCGTAGGGGCTAGCGGGGGCCTCACAGATACGCAGTATTTT | CASSVGASGGLTDTQYF | TRBV9 | - | TRBD2 | TRBJ2-3
TGTGCCAGCAGCTTAGGGACTAGCACAGATACGCAGTATTTT | CASSLGTSTDTQYF | TRBV7-3 | - | - | TRBJ2-3
TGTGCCAGCAGTTTGTACAGGAGCAATGAGCAGTTCTTC | CASSLYRSNEQFF | TRBV12-3/TRBV12-4 | - | - | TRBJ2-1
TGTGCCAGCAGCTTAACAGGGGGCTTTGAAAAACTGTTTTTT | CASSLTGGFEKLFF | TRBV7-9 | many | TRBD1 | TRBJ1-4
TGTGCCAGCAGCCAGGGCCGGGACAGAGGGGAATATAATTCACCCCTCCACTTT | CASSQGRDRGEYNSPLHF | TRBV5-6 | - | TRBD1 | TRBJ1-6
TGTGCCAGCAGTTCCTCCGACAGGGGGCATCAGCCCCAGCATTTT | CASSSSDRGHQPQHF | TRBV6-5 | - | TRBD1 | TRBJ1-5
TGTGCCAGCAGCTTAATGCGGGGAACCACAGATACGCAGTATTTT | CASSLMRGTTDTQYF | TRBV7-8 | - | - | TRBJ2-3
TGTGCCAGCAGCCCTCGTACAACTAATGAAAAACTGTTTTTT | CASSPRTTNEKLFF | TRBV5-5 | - | - | TRBJ1-4
TGTGCCAGCAGCAAAGTAAGGACAGGGAGCTCCTACGAGCAGTACTTC | CASSKVRTGSSYEQYF | TRBV21-1 | - | - | TRBJ2-7